This T cell receptor (beta chain) was sequenced during a study of blood T cell repertoires in COVID-19. Study background: Sample material is recorded as cDNA or gDNA derived from T cells, B-cell-depleted T cells, or PBMCs.

Per the original methods: Estimation of nucleated cell counts was performed using reference gene primer amplification. Using immunoSEQ multiplex PCR, the repertoire was profiled, and TCRdb retains in-frame clones only, with some absent. That table supplies the V and J calls and clone size; D and trimming were determined from the DNA. The table shows about 110,000 clones, with 84% occurring only once. The CDR3 has 18 residues. The V segment lost 4 bases and the J segment 1 base; nucleotides outside the gene matches: 11. Germline values: CDR1 WNHNN, CDR2 SYGVQD (reference sequence). This TCR was sampled from a woman aged 55-70 years with acute or convalescent COVID-19. The chain employs TRBV10-1 and TRBJ2-3, with 10 bases lining up with TRBD1. The sample taken for sequencing was peripheral blood. CDR3 in DNA: TGCGCCAGCAGTGCGGGGACAGGGGTTTACCAGCGCACAGATACGCAGTATTTT. It codes for CASSAGTGVYQRTDTQYF.